Shown below are 5 T cell receptor beta chains from a single sample sequenced in a study of cytomegalovirus exposure and HLA in healthy donors. PCR used 60 Vbeta primers and 13 Jbeta primers. The method was immunoSEQ multiplex PCR; TCRdb's version includes in-frame clones alone and lacks a portion of them. The repertoire holds about 130,000 clones, about four fifths seen once, with 5.3% in the top ten. The sample comprised PBMCs. Receptors originate from a young man in good health and CMV-seronegative.

The chain links TRBV14 to TRBJ1-4, with 8 nucleotides matching TRBD1. Germline trimming cut 0 bases from V and 4 bases from J; bases unmatched to any gene: 4. Per germline, CDR1 SGHDN and CDR2 FVKESK. The CDR3 contains 16 residues. The DNA of the CDR3 is TGTGCCAGCAGCCAAGATCCGGGACAGGTTAATGAAAAACTGTTTTTT. This gives the protein CASSQDPGQVNEKLFF.

This chain joins TRBV7-9 and TRBJ2-6; D possibly corresponds to TRBD2 (6 bases). CDR1 is SEHNR, CDR2 FQNEAQ, per germline (reference sequence). V lost 2 bases and J lost 1, with 15 bases in between. The CDR3 spans 18 residues. CDR3 in amino acids: CASSLRGGATSGANVLTF. CDR3 coding DNA: TGTGCCAGCAGCTTAAGAGGCGGGGCCACGTCTGGGGCCAACGTCCTGACTTTC. Combining the CDR3 with reference TRBV7-9 and TRBJ2-6 gives the whole variable domain DTGVSQNPRHKITKRGQNVTFRCDPISEHNRLYWYRQTLGQGPEFLTYFQNEAQLEKSRLLSDRFSAERPKGSFSTLEIQRTEQGDSAMYLCASSLRGGATSGANVLTFGAGSRLTVL.

The chain carries TRBV29-1 and TRBJ2-3, with 7 bases aligning to TRBD2. Unmatched junction bases numbered 10, after V lost 4 bases and J lost 3 bases. Germline assignment: CDR1 SQVTM and CDR2 ANQGSEA. There are 15 residues in the CDR3. CDR3 sequence: CSVVGGGLGTDTQYF. In nucleotides, the CDR3 is TGCAGCGTTGTAGGCGGGGGTCTGGGGACAGATACGCAGTATTTT.

V usage is TRBV5-4 and J usage is TRBJ2-7; 11 nucleotides match TRBD2. In germline, CDR1 is SGHNT, CDR2 YYREEE (reference sequence). V shed 5 bases and J 5 bases; nucleotides not matched to a gene: 9. The CDR3 is 15 residues long. The CDR3 sequence: CASSSIAGGFHEQYF. The CDR3 bases are TGTGCCAGCAGTTCTATAGCGGGAGGGTTCCACGAGCAGTACTTC.

This chain uses TRBV7-2 with TRBJ1-5; TRBD1 agrees at 8 bases. Germline assignment: CDR1 SGHTA and CDR2 FQGNSA. Trimming took 5 bases from V and 0 from J; bases not matched to a gene: 9. There are 17 residues in the CDR3. This CDR3 is CASSPSPGGYSNQPQHF. The DNA for the CDR3 is TGTGCCAGCAGCCCGAGCCCAGGGGGCTATAGCAATCAGCCCCAGCATTTT.